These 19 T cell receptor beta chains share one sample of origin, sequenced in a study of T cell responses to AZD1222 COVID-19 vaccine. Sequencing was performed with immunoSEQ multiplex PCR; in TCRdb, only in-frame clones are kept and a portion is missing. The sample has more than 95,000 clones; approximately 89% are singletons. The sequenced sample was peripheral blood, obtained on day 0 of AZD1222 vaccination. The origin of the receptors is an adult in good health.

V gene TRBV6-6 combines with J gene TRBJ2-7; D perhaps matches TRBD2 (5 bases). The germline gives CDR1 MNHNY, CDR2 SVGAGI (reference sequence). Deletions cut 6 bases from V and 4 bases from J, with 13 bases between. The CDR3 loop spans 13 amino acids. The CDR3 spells CASRWGETYEQYF. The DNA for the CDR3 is TGTGCCAGCAGGTGGGGAGAGACTTACGAGCAGTACTTC.

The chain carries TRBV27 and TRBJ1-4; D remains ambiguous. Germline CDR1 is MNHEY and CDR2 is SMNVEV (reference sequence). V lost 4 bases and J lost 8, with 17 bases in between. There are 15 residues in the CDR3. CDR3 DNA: TGTGCCAGCAGTTCTCCGCAGAGGTCAGGAGAAAAACTGTTTTTT. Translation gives CASSSPQRSGEKLFF.

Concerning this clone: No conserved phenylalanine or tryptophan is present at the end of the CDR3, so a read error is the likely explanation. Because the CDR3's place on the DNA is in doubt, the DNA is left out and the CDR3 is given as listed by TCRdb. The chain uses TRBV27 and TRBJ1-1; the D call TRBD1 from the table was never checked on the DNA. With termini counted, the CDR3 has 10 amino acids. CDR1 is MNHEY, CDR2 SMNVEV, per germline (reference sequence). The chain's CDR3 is CASSPTRGWL.

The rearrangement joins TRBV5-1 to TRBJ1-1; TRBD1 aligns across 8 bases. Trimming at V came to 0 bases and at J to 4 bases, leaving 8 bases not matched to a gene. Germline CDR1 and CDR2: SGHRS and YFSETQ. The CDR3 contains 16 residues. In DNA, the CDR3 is TGCGCCAGCAGCTTGGAACCAGGGGGCGCCGGCACTGAAGCTTTCTTT. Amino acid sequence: CASSLEPGGAGTEAFF.

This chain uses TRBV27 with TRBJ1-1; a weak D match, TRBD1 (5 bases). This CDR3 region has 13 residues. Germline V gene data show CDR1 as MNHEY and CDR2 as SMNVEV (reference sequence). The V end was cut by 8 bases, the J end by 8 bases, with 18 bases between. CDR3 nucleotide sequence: TGTGCCAGCGGACTTGGGCGGGGGATAGAAGCTTTCTTT. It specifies CASGLGRGIEAFF.

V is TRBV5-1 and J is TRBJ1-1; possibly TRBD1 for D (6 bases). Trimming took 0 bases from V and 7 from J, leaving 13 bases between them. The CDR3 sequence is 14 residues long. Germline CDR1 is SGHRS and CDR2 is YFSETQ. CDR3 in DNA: TGCGCCAGCAGCTTGGGTGGACAGACGAGTGAAGCTTTCTTT. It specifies CASSLGGQTSEAFF.

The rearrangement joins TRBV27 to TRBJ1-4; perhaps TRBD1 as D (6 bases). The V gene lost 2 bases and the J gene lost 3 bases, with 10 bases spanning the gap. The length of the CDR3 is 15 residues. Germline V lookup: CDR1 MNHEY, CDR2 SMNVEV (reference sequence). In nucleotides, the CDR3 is TGTGCCAGCAGTTTAATGGGGGCTGCTAATGAAAAACTGTTTTTT. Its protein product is CASSLMGAANEKLFF.

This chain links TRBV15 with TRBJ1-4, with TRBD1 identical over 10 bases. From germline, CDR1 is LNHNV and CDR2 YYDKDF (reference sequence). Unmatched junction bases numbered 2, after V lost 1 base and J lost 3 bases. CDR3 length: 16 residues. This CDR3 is CATSRAGTGANEKLFF. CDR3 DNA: TGTGCCACCAGCAGAGCCGGGACAGGGGCTAATGAAAAACTGTTTTTT.

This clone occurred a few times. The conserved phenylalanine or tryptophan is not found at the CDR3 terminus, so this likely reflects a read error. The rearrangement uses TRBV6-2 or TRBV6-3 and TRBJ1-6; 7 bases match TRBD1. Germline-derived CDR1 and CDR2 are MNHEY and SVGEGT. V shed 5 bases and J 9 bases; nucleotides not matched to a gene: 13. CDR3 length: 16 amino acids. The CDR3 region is CASSHTRQGRVSPLHL. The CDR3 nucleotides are TGTGCCAGCAGTCACACCCGACAGGGACGGGTTTCACCCCTCCACCTT.

CDR3 amino acids: CASTQGMGYTF. CDR3 DNA: TGTGCCAGCACCCAGGGTATGGGCTACACCTTC. V gene TRBV12-3 or TRBV12-4 combines with J gene TRBJ1-2, with D possibly being TRBD1 (5 bases). The CDR3 covers 11 residues. V was shortened by 7 bases and J by 8 bases, with 11 bases between the two germline ends.

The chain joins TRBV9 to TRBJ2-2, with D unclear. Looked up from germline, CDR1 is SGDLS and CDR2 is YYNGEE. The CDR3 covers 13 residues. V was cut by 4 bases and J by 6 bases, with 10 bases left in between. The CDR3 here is CASSKPQPGELFF. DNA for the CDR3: TGTGCCAGCAGCAAACCGCAACCCGGGGAGCTGTTTTTT.

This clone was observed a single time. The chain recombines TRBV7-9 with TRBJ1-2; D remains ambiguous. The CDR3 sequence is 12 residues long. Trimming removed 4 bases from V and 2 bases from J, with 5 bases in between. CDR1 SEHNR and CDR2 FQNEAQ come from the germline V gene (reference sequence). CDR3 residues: CASSYENYGYTF. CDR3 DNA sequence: TGTGCCAGCAGCTACGAAAACTATGGCTACACCTTC.

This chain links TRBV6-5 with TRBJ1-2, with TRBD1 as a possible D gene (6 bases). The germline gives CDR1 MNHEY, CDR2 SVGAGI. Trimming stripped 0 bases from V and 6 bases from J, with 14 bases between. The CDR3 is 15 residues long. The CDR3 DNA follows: TGTGCCAGCAGTTACTCTGGGGTGACAGGTGATGGCTACACCTTC. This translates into CASSYSGVTGDGYTF.

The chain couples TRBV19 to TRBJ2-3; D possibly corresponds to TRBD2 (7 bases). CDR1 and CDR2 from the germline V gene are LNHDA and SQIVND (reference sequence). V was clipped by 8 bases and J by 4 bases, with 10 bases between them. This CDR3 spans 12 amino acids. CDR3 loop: CASFGGPDTQYF. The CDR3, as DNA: TGTGCCAGTTTCGGGGGGCCAGATACGCAGTATTTT.

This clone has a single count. In nucleotides, the CDR3 is TGTGCCAGCAGCTCTAACCGGGACAGGGGCGCCTACGAGCAGTACTTC. Its translation is CASSSNRDRGAYEQYF. The chain combines TRBV7-9 with TRBJ2-7; 10 positions match TRBD1. From germline, CDR1 is SEHNR and CDR2 FQNEAQ (reference sequence). This CDR3 spans 16 amino acids. J gave up 2 bases and V 4 bases, and 8 bases lay outside the gene matches.

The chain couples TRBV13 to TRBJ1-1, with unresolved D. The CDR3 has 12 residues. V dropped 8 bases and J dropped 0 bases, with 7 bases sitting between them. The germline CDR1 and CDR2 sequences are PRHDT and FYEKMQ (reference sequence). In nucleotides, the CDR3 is TGTGCCAGCCTTTCCTTGAACACTGAAGCTTTCTTT. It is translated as CASLSLNTEAFF.

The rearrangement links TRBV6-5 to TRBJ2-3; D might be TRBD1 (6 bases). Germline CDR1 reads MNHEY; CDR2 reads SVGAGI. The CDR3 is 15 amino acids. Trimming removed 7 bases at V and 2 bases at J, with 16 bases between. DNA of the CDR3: TGTGCCAGCAAAAGAACAGGGACCTACACAGATACGCAGTATTTT. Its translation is CASKRTGTYTDTQYF.

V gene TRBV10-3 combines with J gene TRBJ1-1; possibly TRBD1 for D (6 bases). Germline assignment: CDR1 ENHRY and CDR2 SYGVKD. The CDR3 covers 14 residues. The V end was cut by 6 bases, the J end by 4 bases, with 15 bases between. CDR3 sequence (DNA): TGTGCCATCAGACCGGCACAGGGAGGCACTGAAGCTTTCTTT. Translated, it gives CAIRPAQGGTEAFF.

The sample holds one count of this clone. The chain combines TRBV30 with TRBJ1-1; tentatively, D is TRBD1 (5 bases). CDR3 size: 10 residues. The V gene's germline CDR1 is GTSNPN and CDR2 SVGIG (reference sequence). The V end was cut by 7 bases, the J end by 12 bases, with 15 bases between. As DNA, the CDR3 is TGTGCCTTGAGAAGGGGCGGTCCTTTCTTT. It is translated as CALRRGGPFF. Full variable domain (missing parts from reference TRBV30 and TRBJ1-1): SQTIHQWPATLVQPVGSPLSLECTVEGTSNPNLYWYRQAAGRGLQLLFYSVGIGQISSEVPQNLSASRPQDRQFILSSKKLLLSDSGFYLCALRRGGPFFGQGTRLTVV.